The clone carrying this T cell receptor beta chain has at least ten counts. This sample is part of a study of T-cell reconstitution after alpha-beta-depleted transplantation in children. A TCRbeta library incorporating unique molecular identifiers was prepared. In TCRdb, the PCR reads were re-called with MiXCR into one record per CDR3 protein. This table holds around 670,000 distinct CDR3 sequences, about 12% found once. Trimming at V came to 2 bases and at J to 9 bases, leaving 10 bases not matched to a gene. Per germline, CDR1 LNHDA and CDR2 SQIVND (reference sequence). This CDR3 is 15 amino acids long.

The source of this sequence is a girl aged 2 to 10 with congenital amegakaryocytic thrombocytopenia, due to receive a stem cell transplant. Here the sequenced sample was PBMCs, taken before TCRalphabeta/CD19-depleted stem cell transplant. This chain links TRBV19 with TRBJ2-1; TRBD2 matches 7 bases. CDR3 sequence: CASSIFGLADGEQFF. CDR3 bases: TGTGCCAGTAGTATATTCGGTCTAGCGGACGGTGAGCAGTTCTTC.